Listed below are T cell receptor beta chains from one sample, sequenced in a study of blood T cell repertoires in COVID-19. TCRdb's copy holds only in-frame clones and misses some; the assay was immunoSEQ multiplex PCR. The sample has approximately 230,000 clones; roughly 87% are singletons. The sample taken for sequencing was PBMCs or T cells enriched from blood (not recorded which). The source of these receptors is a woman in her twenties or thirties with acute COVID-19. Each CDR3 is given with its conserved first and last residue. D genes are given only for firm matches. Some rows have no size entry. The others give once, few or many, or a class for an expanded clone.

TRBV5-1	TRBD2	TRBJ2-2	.	TGCGCCAGCAGCTTAACTACTAGCGGGGCCGCGACCGGGGAGCTGTTTTTT	CASSLTTSGAATGELFF
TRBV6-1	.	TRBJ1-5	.	TGTGCCAGCAGTGAAGACGGACAGCCCAATCAGCCCCAGCATTTT	CASSEDGQPNQPQHF
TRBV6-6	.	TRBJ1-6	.	TGTGCCAGCAGTCCCGATGCCGAGAAAGGGTCAACGACAGGACTGAATTCACCCCTCCACTTT	CASSPDAEKGSTTGLNSPLHF
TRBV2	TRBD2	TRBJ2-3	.	TGTGCCAACTGGGGGGGGATTGGCGCAGATACGCAGTATTTT	CANWGGIGADTQYF
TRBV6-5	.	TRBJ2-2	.	TGTGCCAGCAGTTACCACGGGCAGGGTAGGGACGGGGAGCTGTTTTTT	CASSYHGQGRDGELFF
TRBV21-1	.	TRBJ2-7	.	.	CASSKIRTGGYNCNEQYF
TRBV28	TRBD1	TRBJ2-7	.	TGTGCCAGCAGTTTTCACAGGGGGCAGAATCTTTACGAGCAGTACTTC	CASSFHRGQNLYEQYF
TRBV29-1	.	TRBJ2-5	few	TGCAGCGTTAAAGTCGTGGAGACCCAGTACTTC	CSVKVVETQYF
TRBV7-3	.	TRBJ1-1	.	TGTGCCAGCAGCTTATTGCCCGGGACTCCGGGAACTGAAGCTTTCTTT	CASSLLPGTPGTEAFF
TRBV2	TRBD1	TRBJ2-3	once	TGTGCCAGCAGTGGTACAGGGGGCGCTTCAGATACGCAGTATTTT	CASSGTGGASDTQYF
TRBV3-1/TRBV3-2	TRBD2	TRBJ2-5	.	TGTGCCAGCTGGGGGACTAGCGGGCTTCGGGAGACCCAGTACTTC	CASWGTSGLRETQYF
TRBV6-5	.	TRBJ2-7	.	TGTGCCAGCAGGACGACAGCTTACGAGCAGTACTTC	CASRTTAYEQYF
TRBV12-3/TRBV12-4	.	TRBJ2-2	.	TGTGCCAGCAAACAGGGCCCCGCCGGGGAGCTGTTTTTT	CASKQGPAGELFF
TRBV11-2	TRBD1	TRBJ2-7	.	TGTGCCAGCAGCCCAGGGACAGGAATTGTCGAGCAGTACTTC	CASSPGTGIVEQYF
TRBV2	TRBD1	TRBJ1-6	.	TGTGCCAGCAGTGGTGGAGGGGGCTCGTATTCACCCCTCCACTTT	CASSGGGGSYSPLHF
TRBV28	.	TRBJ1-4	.	TGTGCCAGCAGCACTACCCCTTTAGCAACTAATGAAAAACTGTTTTTT	CASSTTPLATNEKLFF
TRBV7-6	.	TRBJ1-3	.	TGTGCCAGCAGCTTATCGCAGGCCTCTGGAAACACCATATATTTT	CASSLSQASGNTIYF
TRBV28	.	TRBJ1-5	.	TGTGCCAGCAGTTTAAGCCGGACTTTGGGTCAGCCCCAGCATTTT	CASSLSRTLGQPQHF
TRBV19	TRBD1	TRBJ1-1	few	TGTGCCAGTAGTACGGAGTCCCGGGACAGGGCCACTGAAGCTTTCTTT	CASSTESRDRATEAFF
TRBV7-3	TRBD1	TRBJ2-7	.	TGTGCCAGCAGCTTATGCAAGCGGCTGACAGGGGCCACCTACGAGCAGTACTTC	CASSLCKRLTGATYEQYF
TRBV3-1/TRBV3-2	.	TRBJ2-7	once	TGTGCCAGCAGCCAAGCGGGTCACGAGCAGTACTTC	CASSQAGHEQYF
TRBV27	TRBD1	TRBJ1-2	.	TGTGCCAGCAGTTTAGGACAGGGCTATGGCTACACCTTC	CASSLGQGYGYTF
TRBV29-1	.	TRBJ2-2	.	TGCAGCGTTGTATTGAGCCGCACCGGGGAGCTGTTTTTT	CSVVLSRTGELFF
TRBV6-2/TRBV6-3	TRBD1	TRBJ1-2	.	TGTGCCAGCAGTTACATCGGACAGGGGGTAGGTGGCTACACCTTC	CASSYIGQGVGGYTF
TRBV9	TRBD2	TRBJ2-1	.	TGTGCCAGCAGCGTAGACCCCCTAGCGGGAGTTCAGAATGAGCAGTTCTTC	CASSVDPLAGVQNEQFF
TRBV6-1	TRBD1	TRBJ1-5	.	TGTGCCAGCAGTGAACCCGCGAGGGGGCAGGGCGGGCCCCAGCATTTT	CASSEPARGQGGPQHF
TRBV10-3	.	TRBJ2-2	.	TGTGCCATCAGGAGCGGAGAGTGGACCGGGGAGCTGTTTTTT	CAIRSGEWTGELFF
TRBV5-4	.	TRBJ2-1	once	TGTGCCAGCAGCTTGGACAGGTCTCACGGGAGTGTTAATGAGCAGTTCTTC	CASSLDRSHGSVNEQFF
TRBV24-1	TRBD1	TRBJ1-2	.	TGTGCCACCAGTGATCCCCGGACAGGGGATAACTATGGCTACACCTTC	CATSDPRTGDNYGYTF
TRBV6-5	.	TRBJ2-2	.	TGTGCCAGCAGAGGAGCCGGGGCCGGGGAGCTGTTTTTT	CASRGAGAGELFF
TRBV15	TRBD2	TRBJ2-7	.	TGTGCCACCAGCACAGGTCTCGCGGGAGCGGTCTACGAGCAGTACTTC	CATSTGLAGAVYEQYF
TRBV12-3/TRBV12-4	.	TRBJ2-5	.	TGTGCCACTTCCCCCCAGGGCGAGACCCAGTACTTC	CATSPQGETQYF
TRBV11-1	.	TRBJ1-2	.	TGTGCCAGCAGCTTGGGTCGGGGTCTCAATGGCTACACCTTC	CASSLGRGLNGYTF
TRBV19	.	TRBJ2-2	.	TGTGCCAGTAGTACTCGATGGACACCTCTGAACACCGGGGAGCTGTTTTTT	CASSTRWTPLNTGELFF
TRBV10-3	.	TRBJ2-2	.	TGTGCCATCGGGGCTTCGAACACCGGGGAGCTGTTTTTT	CAIGASNTGELFF
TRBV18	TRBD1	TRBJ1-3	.	TGTGCCAGCTCACCAGACAGGGCTGGAAACACCATATATTTT	CASSPDRAGNTIYF
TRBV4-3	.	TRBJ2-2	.	TGCGCCAGCAGCCAAGGAGTTATCACCGGGGAGCTGTTTTTT	CASSQGVITGELFF
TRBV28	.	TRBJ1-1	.	TGTGCCAGCAGAATGCTAAGAAACACTGAAGCTTTCTTT	CASRMLRNTEAFF
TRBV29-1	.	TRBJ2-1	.	TGCAGCGTTGGCAGGGGGGCCTGGAATGAGCAGTTCTTC	CSVGRGAWNEQFF
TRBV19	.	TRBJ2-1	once	TGTGCCAGCGGCGGATACGAGCAGTTCTTC	CASGGYEQFF
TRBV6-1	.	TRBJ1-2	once	TGTGCCAGCAGTGTTTATCGTGCTAGGACAGAAGATGGCTACACCTTC	CASSVYRARTEDGYTF
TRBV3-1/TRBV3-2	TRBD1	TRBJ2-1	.	TGTGCCAGCAGCCCCCGACAGGGGCAGGGGGAGCAGTTCTTC	CASSPRQGQGEQFF
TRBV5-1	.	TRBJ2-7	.	TGCGCCACCCAAAAGGCCCCTAGCGCGGCCTACGAGCAGTACTTC	CATQKAPSAAYEQYF
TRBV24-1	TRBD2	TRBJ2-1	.	TGTGCCACCAGTGCCCCCGGGGCGGGGGGGCCCGGCAATGAGCAGTTCTTC	CATSAPGAGGPGNEQFF
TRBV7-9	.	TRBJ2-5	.	TGTGCCAGCAGCTTAGTCGGGTCGGAGACCCAGTACTTC	CASSLVGSETQYF
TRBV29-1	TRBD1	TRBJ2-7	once	TGCAGCGCCATGGGGACAGTCTACGAGCAGTACTTC	CSAMGTVYEQYF
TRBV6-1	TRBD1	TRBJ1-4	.	TGTGCCAGCAGTGAAAACCCAGGGGGGACTGAAAAACTGTTTTTT	CASSENPGGTEKLFF
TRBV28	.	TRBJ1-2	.	TGTGCCAGCAGTTTAAGGCGGCAAGCCTATGGCTACACCTTC	CASSLRRQAYGYTF
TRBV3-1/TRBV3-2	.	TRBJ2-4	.	TGTGCCAGCAGCCAAGGAGACATTCAGTACTTC	CASSQGDIQYF
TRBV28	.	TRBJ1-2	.	TGTGCCAGCAGTTTATTGGGGGGGGCGTCGAATGGCTACACCTTC	CASSLLGGASNGYTF
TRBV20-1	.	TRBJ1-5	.	TGCAGTGCTAGAGTGAGGGAGCCCCAGCATTTT	CSARVREPQHF
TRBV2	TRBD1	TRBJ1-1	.	TGTGCCAGCAGACAGGGGAAATACACTGAAGCTTTCTTT	CASRQGKYTEAFF
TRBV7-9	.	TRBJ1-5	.	TGTGCCAGCAGCTCCCAGGATCAGCCCCAGCATTTT	CASSSQDQPQHF
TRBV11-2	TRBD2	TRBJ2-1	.	TGTGCCAGCCGTAGCGGGGGGAAGAATGAGCAGTTCTTC	CASRSGGKNEQFF
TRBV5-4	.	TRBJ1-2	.	TGTGCCAGCAGTTCCAGGGTAAAAGGCTACACCTTC	CASSSRVKGYTF
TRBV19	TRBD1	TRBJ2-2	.	TGTGCCAGTAGGAGGACAGGGACCTCGAACACCGGGGAGCTGTTTTTT	CASRRTGTSNTGELFF
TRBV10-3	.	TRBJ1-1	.	TGTGCCATTACGAGGGCAATGAACACTGAAGCTTTCTTT	CAITRAMNTEAFF
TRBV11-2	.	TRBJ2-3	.	TGTGCCAGCAGCCAAAGAATACAGGGGGGGGAGTATTTT	CASSQRIQGGEYF
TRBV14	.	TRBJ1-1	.	TGTGCCAGCAGCCACGTTGGGGGCTTGACTGAAGCTTTCTTT	CASSHVGGLTEAFF
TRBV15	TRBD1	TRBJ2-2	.	TGTGCCACCAGCAGAGATTGGGGACAGGGGGCGCGGAACACCGGGGAGCTGTTTTTT	CATSRDWGQGARNTGELFF